The rows below give T cell receptor beta chains drawn from one sample of a study of blood T cell repertoires in COVID-19. Here immunoSEQ multiplex PCR was the method, and the copy in TCRdb shows in-frame clones only, minus some. The table shows about 480,000 clones, with around 89% occurring only once. Sequenced material: peripheral blood. The receptors stem from a woman aged 25 to 39 with acute or convalescent COVID-19. CDR3s include the opening cysteine and the closing phenylalanine or tryptophan. A D gene is named only where the DNA matches it firmly. Size tells how often a clone was seen (once, few, many) or the class of an expanded clone, and some rows leave it out.

J gene	clone size	D gene	V gene	CDR3 protein	CDR3 DNA
TRBJ1-1	-	-	TRBV4-1	CASSQDVSVNTEAFF	TGCGCCAGCAGCCAAGATGTATCGGTAAACACTGAAGCTTTCTTT
TRBJ2-2	-	-	TRBV12-3/TRBV12-4	CASSPAGELFF	TGTGCCAGCAGCCCAGCCGGGGAGCTGTTTTTT
TRBJ1-1	-	-	TRBV20-1	CSPGQNTEAFF	TGCAGTCCCGGACAGAACACTGAAGCTTTCTTT
TRBJ2-3	-	-	TRBV29-1	CSVDGENTDTQYF	TGCAGCGTTGACGGGGAGAACACAGATACGCAGTATTTT
TRBJ1-1	once	TRBD1	TRBV19	CASRSGQGGYTEAFF	TGTGCCAGTAGAAGCGGACAGGGAGGGTACACTGAAGCTTTCTTT
TRBJ1-1	-	TRBD1	TRBV10-2	CASKGQANTEAFF	TGCGCCAGCAAAGGACAGGCGAACACTGAAGCTTTCTTT
TRBJ2-6	-	-	TRBV18	CASSPSQLGHSGANVLTF	TGTGCCAGCTCACCCTCCCAATTGGGGCACTCTGGGGCCAACGTCCTGACTTTC
TRBJ1-1	-	TRBD1	TRBV5-8	CASSLGGQGIVEAFF	TGTGCCAGCAGCTTGGGGGGACAGGGGATTGTTGAAGCTTTCTTT
TRBJ1-3	-	-	TRBV9	CASSVEGNTIYF	TGTGCCAGCAGCGTAGAGGGGAACACCATATATTTT
TRBJ1-1	-	-	TRBV12-3/TRBV12-4	CASSPDSYTEAFF	TGTGCCAGCAGCCCCGACAGCTACACTGAAGCTTTCTTT
TRBJ2-1	-	-	TRBV7-9	CASSPTVGARYNEQFF	TGTGCCAGCAGCCCTACCGTAGGGGCGCGTTACAATGAGCAGTTCTTC
TRBJ1-1	-	-	TRBV5-4	CASSFEGGTEAFF	TGTGCCAGCAGCTTCGAGGGCGGGACTGAAGCTTTCTTT
TRBJ2-1	-	TRBD2	TRBV5-1	CASSLPGQGAPGLAGEKKNEQFF	TGCGCCAGCAGCCTCCCGGGACAGGGGGCGCCGGGACTAGCGGGGGAAAAAAAGAATGAGCAGTTCTTC
TRBJ2-2	-	-	TRBV5-1	CASSINQGIGELFF	TGCGCCAGCAGCATTAACCAGGGGATCGGGGAGCTGTTTTTT
TRBJ2-1	-	-	TRBV6-2/TRBV6-3	CASSYSRLNEQFF	TGTGCCAGCAGTTACTCGAGACTGAATGAGCAGTTCTTC
TRBJ2-3	-	-	TRBV20-1	CSARGRDTQYF	TGCAGTGCTAGAGGGAGAGATACGCAGTATTTT
TRBJ1-1	-	-	TRBV3-1/TRBV3-2	CASSQDWRGAAFF	TGTGCCAGCAGCCAAGATTGGCGGGGTGCAGCTTTCTTT
TRBJ1-1	-	TRBD1	TRBV30	CAWSHGQVNTEAFF	TGTGCCTGGAGTCACGGACAGGTGAACACTGAAGCTTTCTTT
TRBJ2-3	-	TRBD1	TRBV15	CATSRVTGAPDTQYF	TGTGCCACCAGCAGGGTTACAGGGGCCCCAGATACGCAGTATTTT
TRBJ2-2	-	TRBD1	TRBV10-3	CAIRAGTADTTGELFF	TGTGCCATCAGGGCCGGGACAGCGGACACTACCGGGGAGCTGTTTTTT
TRBJ2-5	few	-	TRBV6-6	CASSTKETQYF	TGTGCCAGCAGTACAAAAGAGACCCAGTACTTC
TRBJ2-7	-	TRBD1	TRBV5-1	CASSPTGTVSYEQYF	TGCGCCAGCAGCCCGACCGGGACAGTATCCTACGAGCAGTACTTC
TRBJ2-7	-	TRBD1	TRBV18	CASSLQGQGIYEQYF	TGTGCCAGCTCACTGCAGGGACAGGGGATCTACGAGCAGTACTTC
TRBJ2-1	-	TRBD1	TRBV11-2	CASSLTGGVIGPNEQFF	TGTGCCAGCAGCTTAACAGGGGGCGTAATCGGGCCCAATGAGCAGTTCTTC
TRBJ1-1	-	TRBD1	TRBV19	CASFVTGETEAFF	TGTGCCAGTTTTGTAACAGGGGAAACTGAAGCTTTCTTT
TRBJ1-5	-	-	TRBV20-1	CSASPHSGNQPQHF	TGCAGTGCTAGTCCCCATTCGGGGAATCAGCCCCAGCATTTT
TRBJ1-1	-	-	TRBV19	CASSPYGVGPDSMNTEAFF	TGTGCCAGTAGTCCTTACGGGGTCGGCCCGGACAGCATGAACACTGAAGCTTTCTTT
TRBJ1-3	once	TRBD1	TRBV6-1	CASSDWDRANSGNTIYF	TGTGCCAGCAGTGACTGGGACAGGGCAAACTCTGGAAACACCATATATTTT
TRBJ1-2	-	TRBD1	TRBV2	CASRARTGEPGYTF	TGTGCCAGCAGGGCCCGGACAGGTGAGCCTGGCTACACCTTC
TRBJ1-6	few	-	TRBV18	CASSSDSSINNSPLHF	TGTGCCAGCTCATCGGACAGCAGCATCAATAATTCACCCCTCCACTTT
TRBJ2-5	-	TRBD1	TRBV5-1	CASSMTDRDQETQYF	TGCGCCAGCAGCATGACTGACAGGGACCAAGAGACCCAGTACTTC
TRBJ1-1	-	-	TRBV7-9	CASSLYGGGGNTEAFF	TGTGCCAGCAGCTTATACGGAGGCGGTGGGAACACTGAAGCTTTCTTT
TRBJ2-5	-	-	TRBV6-1	CASSEQRVSQETQYF	TGTGCCAGCAGTGAACAGAGGGTTAGCCAAGAGACCCAGTACTTC